This T cell receptor (beta chain) appears in the sequencing data of a study of blood T cell repertoires in COVID-19. Study-wide context: Samples of COVID-19 (acute and convalescent) were obtained from the United States, Italy and Spain. Sources were T cells, B-cell-depleted T cells, or PBMCs; the material itself was cDNA or gDNA.

This clone was observed a few times. Germline V CDR1 and CDR2: MNHNY, SVGAGI (reference sequence). J was trimmed by 7 bases and V by 0 bases; bases with no gene match: 9. The CDR3 spans 16 residues. In the original workflow: Reference gene primer amplification gave nucleated cell count estimates. Clones were read by immunoSEQ multiplex PCR, and TCRdb kept only the in-frame ones, dropping some. V and J calls and clone size are given by that table; D and trimming were obtained from the DNA. Of roughly 230,000 clones listed, just under 85% are singletons. This rearrangement joins TRBV6-6 to TRBJ1-1; the match to TRBD1 covers 9 bases. Sample: peripheral blood. This TCR was sampled from a man aged 50-59 years with acute or convalescent COVID-19. CDR3 sequence (DNA): TGTGCCAGCAGTTACTCGAGGACAGGGGTACGGGGTGAAGCTTTCTTT. This codes for CASSYSRTGVRGEAFF.